These 30 T cell receptor beta chains came from one sample sequenced in a study of blood T cell repertoires in COVID-19. Profiled with immunoSEQ multiplex PCR; TCRdb holds only in-frame clones, not every one. Counted here are about 190,000 clones, less than 90% occurring once; the ten biggest clones make up less than 20%. The sequenced material came from peripheral blood. The receptors were gathered from a human donor in a cohort sampled during active COVID-19.

V gene TRBV5-1 combines with J gene TRBJ1-4, with D tentatively TRBD1 (6 bases). Germline CDR1 is SGHRS and CDR2 is YFSETQ. Trimming left V 2 bases short and J 8 bases short, with 13 bases between. CDR3 length equals 14 residues. The CDR3 DNA reads as TGCGCCAGCAGCTTTCAGGGGAGTAGCGAAAAACTGTTTTTT. It is translated as CASSFQGSSEKLFF. The variable domain in full, with the rest retrieved from reference TRBV5-1 and TRBJ1-4, is KAGVTQTPRYLIKTRGQQVTLSCSPISGHRSVSWYQQTPGQGLQFLFEYFSETQRNKGNFPGRFSGRQFSNSRSEMNVSTLELGDSALYLCASSFQGSSEKLFFGSGTQLSVL.

The V and J genes are TRBV10-3 and TRBJ2-7, with D possibly being TRBD2 (7 bases). Per the germline V gene, CDR1 is ENHRY and CDR2 is SYGVKD. This CDR3 has 15 amino acids. Trimming stripped 4 bases from V and 2 bases from J, with 15 bases between. The CDR3 DNA is TGTGCCATCAGTGTGGGGGGGCGAGCCGCCTACGAGCAGTACTTC. Its protein is CAISVGGRAAYEQYF.

A single count supports this clone. V gene TRBV27 combines with J gene TRBJ2-3; 8 bases agree with TRBD2. CDR1 and CDR2 (germline): MNHEY, SMNVEV (reference sequence). Germline trimming cut 5 bases from V and 0 bases from J; bases unmatched to any gene: 1. There are 14 residues in the CDR3. The CDR3: CASSIAGSTDTQYF. CDR3 sequence (DNA): TGTGCCAGCAGTATAGCGGGAAGCACAGATACGCAGTATTTT.

V is TRBV7-9 and J is TRBJ1-3; 7 nucleotides line up with TRBD1. This CDR3 has 17 amino acids. CDR1 and CDR2 (germline): SEHNR, FQNEAQ (reference sequence). V trimming: 7 bases; J trimming: 0 bases; junction bases outside the gene matches: 12. This chain's CDR3 is CASTSRDSRNSGNTIYF. CDR3 sequence (DNA): TGTGCCAGCACCTCCCGGGACAGTCGTAACTCTGGAAACACCATATATTTT.

V and J are TRBV29-1 and TRBJ1-2; D is ambiguous. Germline values: CDR1 SQVTM, CDR2 ANQGSEA. Deletions cut 4 bases from V and 4 bases from J, with 13 bases between. The CDR3 is made up of 13 amino acids. The CDR3 reads CSVVTGELYGYTF. The CDR3 DNA reads TGCAGCGTTGTAACCGGTGAACTCTATGGCTACACCTTC.

This clone has just a few counts. V usage is TRBV20-1 and J usage is TRBJ2-3, with TRBD2 identical over 7 bases. The CDR3 has 14 amino acids. Germline V gene sequence: CDR1 DFQATT, CDR2 SNEGSKA (reference sequence). V shed 3 bases and J 4 bases; nucleotides not matched to a gene: 7. This chain's CDR3 is CSASQGGSSDTQYF. The CDR3 nucleotides read TGCAGTGCTAGTCAGGGCGGGAGTTCAGATACGCAGTATTTT.

This rearrangement joins TRBV3-1 (or the pseudogene TRBV3-2) to TRBJ2-1; TRBD2 agrees at 16 bases. The CDR3 totals 16 residues. The junction had 5 bases not matched to a gene; V was cut back by 4 bases and J by 8 bases. Germline CDR1 reads LGHDT; CDR2 reads YNNKEL (reference sequence). CDR3 bases: TGTGCCAGCAGCCGAGGGACTAGCGGGAGGGTCTATGAGCAGTTCTTC. Translation: CASSRGTSGRVYEQFF.

J is TRBJ2-3 and V is TRBV7-6; no clear D. This CDR3 region has 12 residues. The V and J ends lost 3 bases and 6 bases respectively, with 7 bases between them. Germline V CDR1 and CDR2: SGHVS, FNYEAQ. The CDR3 here is CASSLPGDTQYF. CDR3 bases: TGTGCCAGCAGCTTGCCCGGGGATACGCAGTATTTT.

This clone was picked up a small number of times. The V and J genes are TRBV12-5 and TRBJ1-5; the match to TRBD1 covers 7 bases. Germline V gene sequence: CDR1 LGHNT, CDR2 FRNRAP. There are 15 residues in the CDR3. The V and J ends lost 5 bases and 6 bases, in that order; junction bases with no gene match: 10. The CDR3 loop is CASGTRDRVPQPQHF. The CDR3 region has the DNA TGTGCTAGTGGTACCCGTGACAGGGTTCCTCAGCCCCAGCATTTT.

This clone was picked up a small number of times. V and J are TRBV5-1 and TRBJ2-3; 8 bases map to TRBD2. The CDR3 length is 14 residues. Germline trimming cut 3 bases from V and 5 bases from J; bases unmatched to any gene: 5. Germline V gene lookup returns CDR1 SGHRS and CDR2 YFSETQ. The CDR3 here is CASSYGLARDTQYF. CDR3 DNA: TGCGCCAGCAGCTATGGACTAGCCAGAGATACGCAGTATTTT.

This clone has just a few counts. The CDR3 region is CASSLPGQPSNTGELFF. The DNA of the CDR3 is TGTGCCAGCAGCTTACCCGGACAGCCTTCGAACACCGGGGAGCTGTTTTTT. This chain uses TRBV5-8 with TRBJ2-2, with a possible D match to TRBD1 (6 bases). This CDR3 contains 17 residues. The germline CDR1 and CDR2 sequences are SGHTS and YDEGEE. Between the trimmed V and J ends, which lost 2 bases and 0 bases, there was a span of 14 bases.

The chain recombines TRBV2 with TRBJ2-7, with D maybe TRBD1 (6 bases). The ends were cut back, 7 bases at V and 2 bases at J, with 15 bases in the middle. The CDR3 has 14 residues. CDR1 is SNHLY and CDR2 is FYNNEI in the germline V gene. Written as DNA, the CDR3 is TGTGCCAGCACCACCGGGACACCACCCTACGAGCAGTACTTC. It is translated as CASTTGTPPYEQYF.

The chain combines TRBV25-1 with TRBJ2-3, with 9 nucleotides matching TRBD2. CDR1 and CDR2 (germline): MGHDK, SYGVNS. The CDR3 consists of 11 residues. V shed 4 bases and J 12 bases; nucleotides not matched to a gene: 2. The DNA for the CDR3 is TGTGCCAGCAGTGCCGGGACTAGCCAGTATTTT. Residues: CASSAGTSQYF.

The chain has TRBV11-2 and TRBJ1-1; D unclear. V was pared by 4 bases and J by 5 bases, with 26 bases between. The CDR3 loop spans 18 amino acids. CDR1 SGHAT and CDR2 FQNNGV come from the germline V gene. The CDR3 bases are TGTGCCAGCAGCTCCAAACCCCCCCACGGTCGTCCGCCGACTGAAGCTTTCTTT. Protein sequence: CASSSKPPHGRPPTEAFF.

The chain carries TRBV19 and TRBJ2-2; 7 positions match TRBD2. Germline V lookup: CDR1 LNHDA, CDR2 SQIVND (reference sequence). The CDR3 totals 17 residues. V was clipped by 3 bases and J by 7 bases; unmatched bases: 14. The CDR3 is CASSILGGSSGNGELFF. The CDR3 coding sequence is TGTGCCAGTAGTATTCTGGGCGGGAGTTCGGGAAACGGGGAGCTGTTTTTT.

The rearrangement joins TRBV5-1 to TRBJ2-1; no clear D. CDR1 and CDR2 from the germline V gene are SGHRS and YFSETQ. The length of the CDR3 is 15 residues. V was trimmed by 1 base and J by 6 bases, leaving 14 bases between them. The CDR3 is CASSLLSSRVNEQFF. In DNA, the CDR3 is TGCGCCAGCAGCTTGCTTAGCTCTCGGGTCAATGAGCAGTTCTTC.

This chain connects TRBV6-5 to TRBJ1-3; 7 positions match TRBD1. The V gene end was trimmed by 5 bases and the J gene end by 4 bases; junction bases not matched to a gene: 8. The CDR3 spans 15 residues. Germline CDR1 and CDR2: MNHEY and SVGAGI. The CDR3: CASSRQGVGGNTIYF. In DNA form, the CDR3 reads TGTGCCAGCAGTCGACAGGGAGTAGGAGGAAACACCATATATTTT.

The chain carries TRBV14 and TRBJ1-5; D remains unclear. Trimming shortened V by 5 bases and J by 6 bases, and 11 bases separated the two germline ends. The CDR3 is 13 residues long. Germline-derived CDR1 and CDR2 are SGHDN and FVKESK. The CDR3 DNA is TGTGCCAGCAGCTCCTTATACGGTCAGCCCCAGCATTTT. Protein product: CASSSLYGQPQHF. The full variable domain, completed using reference TRBV14 and TRBJ1-5, is EAGVTQFPSHSVIEKGQTVTLRCDPISGHDNLYWYRRVMGKEIKFLLHFVKESKQDESGMPNNRFLAERTGGTYSTLKVQPAELEDSGVYFCASSSLYGQPQHFGDGTRLSIL.

This rearrangement joins TRBV7-8 to TRBJ1-4; D is uncertain. The V end was cut by 1 base, the J end by 8 bases, with 11 bases between. Germline values: CDR1 SGHVS, CDR2 FQNEAQ. The CDR3 totals 14 residues. The CDR3 bases are TGTGCCAGCAGCTTAGGACTCGGGGAGGAAAAACTGTTTTTT. This sequence encodes CASSLGLGEEKLFF. The full variable domain, with the rest looked up from reference TRBV7-8 and TRBJ1-4, is GAGVSQSPRYKVAKRGQDVALRCDPISGHVSLFWYQQALGQGPEFLTYFQNEAQLDKSGLPSDRFFAERPEGSVSTLKIQRTQQEDSAVYLCASSLGLGEEKLFFGSGTQLSVL.

This chain links TRBV7-9 with TRBJ2-5; D possibly corresponds to TRBD2 (5 bases). The CDR3 spans 14 residues. Trimming removed 6 bases at V and 1 base at J, with 12 bases between. Germline V gene data show CDR1 as SEHNR and CDR2 as FQNEAQ (reference sequence). The chain's CDR3 is CASSSAGPQETQYF. The CDR3 coding sequence is TGTGCCAGCAGTTCTGCGGGCCCCCAAGAGACCCAGTACTTC.

The chain links TRBV30 to TRBJ2-3; 9 bases match TRBD1. The germline V gene has CDR1 GTSNPN and CDR2 SVGIG (reference sequence). This CDR3 region has 15 residues. With V trimmed by 4 bases and J by 7 bases, 12 bases remained unmatched. CDR3 amino acids: CAWIPDGDREHTQYF. DNA for the CDR3: TGTGCCTGGATCCCAGATGGGGACAGGGAACATACGCAGTATTTT.

The chain links TRBV12-5 to TRBJ1-4; 11 bases align to TRBD1. V lost 5 bases, J lost 8 bases, and 7 bases stayed unmatched. The CDR3 totals 15 residues. Germline V gene data show CDR1 as LGHNT and CDR2 as FRNRAP. CDR3 amino acids: CASGPGTGGGEKLFF. The CDR3 DNA follows: TGTGCTAGTGGTCCGGGGACAGGGGGAGGAGAAAAACTGTTTTTT.

This sequence joins TRBV7-9 and TRBJ1-2; D is ambiguous. The ends were cut back, 5 bases at V and 3 bases at J, with 16 bases in the middle. The CDR3 extends over 15 amino acids. Looked up from germline, CDR1 is SEHNR and CDR2 is FQNEAQ (reference sequence). The CDR3 nucleotides are TGTGCCAGCAGCCAAGTTTGGGAGGACTACTATGGCTACACCTTC. Its translation: CASSQVWEDYYGYTF.

The chain joins TRBV5-1 to TRBJ1-2; 7 bases fit TRBD1. CDR1 and CDR2 (germline): SGHRS, YFSETQ. The length of the CDR3 is 16 residues. J was trimmed by 2 bases and V by 3 bases; bases with no gene match: 10. CDR3 in DNA: TGCGCCAGCAGCTATTACCCCTCGACAGGGAACTATGGCTACACCTTC. Amino acid sequence: CASSYYPSTGNYGYTF.

The V gene is TRBV28, the J gene TRBJ1-2, with TRBD1 matching over 8 bases. CDR1 MDHEN and CDR2 SYDVKM come from the germline V gene. J lost 8 bases, V lost 1 base, and 9 bases had no gene match. The CDR3 loop spans 15 amino acids. CDR3 in DNA: TGTGCCAGCAGTTTATTCCCAGGGACAGGCGGCGGCTACACCTTC. Translating gives CASSLFPGTGGGYTF.

The chain couples TRBV11-2 to TRBJ2-1; TRBD2 matches at 15 bases. Germline trimming cut 4 bases from V and 5 bases from J; bases unmatched to any gene: 9. The CDR3 runs 18 residues. CDR1 SGHAT and CDR2 FQNNGV come from the germline V gene. CDR3 DNA sequence: TGTGCCAGCAGCTCCCGGTCGGGACTAGCGGGAGGTAACAATGAGCAGTTCTTC. Translating gives CASSSRSGLAGGNNEQFF.

V gene TRBV2 combines with J gene TRBJ2-5, with D maybe TRBD2 (6 bases). The CDR3 is made up of 13 amino acids. Looked up from germline, CDR1 is SNHLY and CDR2 is FYNNEI. Trimming took off 5 bases at V and 2 bases at J, with 9 bases between the two ends. CDR3 protein: CASSRDWQETQYF. The CDR3 coding sequence is TGTGCCAGCAGTAGGGACTGGCAAGAGACCCAGTACTTC.

CDR3 DNA sequence: TGTGCCATCCACCGAGGAGGGGCCTCGAACACCGGGGAGCTGTTTTTT. This translates into CAIHRGGASNTGELFF. The rearrangement joins TRBV10-3 to TRBJ2-2; D is possibly TRBD2 (6 bases). Trimming left V 8 bases short and J 0 bases short, with 16 bases between. Germline assignment: CDR1 ENHRY and CDR2 SYGVKD. This CDR3 region has 16 residues.

The chain joins TRBV27 to TRBJ2-3; D uncertain. The length of the CDR3 is 15 residues. V was pared by 5 bases and J by 3 bases, with 15 bases between. From germline, CDR1 is MNHEY and CDR2 SMNVEV (reference sequence). Written as DNA, the CDR3 is TGTGCCAGCAGTCCCACAGTTTATCCGACAGATACGCAGTATTTT. Residues: CASSPTVYPTDTQYF.

The chain employs TRBV3-1 (or the pseudogene TRBV3-2) and TRBJ1-4; a possible D gene is TRBD1 (6 bases). Looked up from germline, CDR1 is LGHDT and CDR2 is YNNKEL (reference sequence). This CDR3 contains 14 residues. V was clipped by 1 base and J by 5 bases, with 8 bases between them. CDR3 DNA sequence: TGTGCCAGCAGCCAAGGGCAGGGGAATGAAAAACTGTTTTTT. Its protein product is CASSQGQGNEKLFF.